The sequence of this T cell receptor beta chain was determined in a study of blood T cell repertoires in COVID-19. Profiled with immunoSEQ multiplex PCR; TCRdb holds only in-frame clones, not every one. Counted here are about 260,000 clones, around 90% occurring once; the ten biggest clones make up 0.7%. V was cut by 7 bases and J by 2 bases, with 15 bases left in between. The CDR3 is made up of 13 amino acids. Looked up from germline, CDR1 is SQVTM and CDR2 is ANQGSEA. Sequenced input: peripheral blood. The receptor comes from a human donor in a cohort sampled during active COVID-19. The rearrangement links TRBV29-1 to TRBJ2-7; D might be TRBD1 (5 bases). The CDR3 sequence: CSARGRLTYEQYF. The CDR3 DNA follows: TGCAGCGCTAGGGGCCGACTCACCTACGAGCAGTACTTC.